Sequencing of this TCR beta chain was carried out in a study of control samples from healthy donors and cancer patients (dated by TCRdb to the early 2020s). Library creation used the immunoSEQ multiplex PCR assay. Imported from immuneACCESS, the table was reduced by TCRdb to in-frame sequences with V and J called. These copies leave out some clones; in studies compared against another copy, an unresolved V gene accounts for under half, and the cause of the remainder is not known. Across this sample there are approximately 150,000 clones, with about 95% seen only once. The ten largest clones capture approximately 14% of the sample. As to this clone: What antigen it recognizes has not been identified. The input lacks base qualities; no much larger clone sits a single base away.

Sequenced: PBMCs. The clonotype was recovered from a man aged 55 to 70 with colorectal cancer.

The CDR3 has the sequence CASKSGKRVQETQYF. The bases read TGTGCCAGCAAATCGGGGAAGCGGGTTCAAGAGACCCAGTACTTC. Recombination linked TRBV6-5 to TRBJ2-5; matching of 6 bases hints at TRBD2 as the D gene. The germline ends are 17 bases apart after V is trimmed by 7 bases and J by 2 bases. The germline V gene provides CDR1 MNHEY and CDR2 SVGAGI. From cysteine to phenylalanine, the CDR3 is 15 amino acids long. The kept DNA is CDR3 alone, 45 bases in frame from the first base.